This T cell receptor (beta chain) was retrieved from a study of graft-versus-host responses after intestinal transplantation. For the study at large: Anti-thymocyte globulin served as induction for all recipients, who then took tacrolimus and steroids for about 3 years.

Study findings and constraints: Marrow from the recipient contained GvH clones, some of which had appeared first in ileum or blood.

CDR1 and CDR2 from the germline V gene are SEHNR and FQNEAQ (reference sequence). The ends were cut back, 4 bases at V and 0 bases at J, with 16 bases in the middle. This CDR3 contains 17 residues. As regards this clone: Its target is not known.

Method: immunoSEQ multiplex PCR; TCRdb's copy keeps in-frame clones and lacks some. Here the sample spans about 70,000 clones, around 87% being singletons. The V call is TRBV7-9, the J call TRBJ2-1; D not resolved. The sequencing here drew on unstimulated CD8+ T cells sorted from spleen or lymph node cells, taken before transplant. The origin of this receptor is a human donor who was the organ donor for an intestinal transplant. The CDR3: CASSSTRSARSYNEQFF. The CDR3 nucleotides are TGTGCCAGCAGCTCCACCCGTTCCGCGCGCTCCTACAATGAGCAGTTCTTC.